These T cell receptor beta chains were read from a single sample in a study of beta chain features in type 1 diabetes. Clones were sequenced by immunoSEQ multiplex PCR, and TCRdb holds only the in-frame ones, with some missing. The sample holds 300,000 to 400,000 clones; over 8.5% are singletons and the top ten take 0.6%. The sample was central memory CD4+ T cells from blood. These receptors were taken from a man aged 30-40 years with type 1 diabetes. The CDR3 runs from the conserved cysteine through the conserved F or W. A D gene is named only where the DNA matches it firmly. Expanded clones get a size class; other rows say once, few or many, or leave the size out.

d_gene	v_gene	j_gene	abundance	CDR3aa	CDR3nt
.	TRBV6-5	TRBJ2-5	.	CATGSGAETQYF	TGTGCCACCGGTTCGGGGGCAGAGACCCAGTACTTC
.	TRBV29-1	TRBJ1-1	many	CSVDTGWDTEAFF	TGCAGCGTTGACACAGGGTGGGACACTGAAGCTTTCTTT
.	TRBV5-1	TRBJ2-2	few	CASSSLERSTGELFF	TGCGCCAGCAGCTCCCTCGAGAGGAGCACCGGGGAGCTGTTTTTT
.	TRBV7-8	TRBJ1-3	.	CASSFGRNTIYF	TGTGCCAGCAGCTTTGGGAGGAACACCATATATTTT
.	TRBV6-5	TRBJ2-2	few	CASSRGTGGVGELFF	TGTGCCAGCAGCCGCGGGACGGGCGGGGTCGGGGAGCTGTTTTTT
TRBD1	TRBV2	TRBJ2-5	.	CASSDGQGGQTQYF	TGTGCCAGCAGTGACGGACAGGGGGGGCAGACCCAGTACTTC
.	TRBV7-2	TRBJ1-2	few	CASSLDSGRRTF	TGTGCCAGCAGCTTAGATTCGGGGAGGAGGACCTTC
.	TRBV28	TRBJ1-1	few	CATSPHMSPEAFF	TGTGCCACCTCACCTCACATGAGCCCTGAAGCTTTCTTT
.	TRBV9	TRBJ2-1	.	CASSARSRSYNEQFF	TGTGCCAGCAGCGCGCGGTCCCGCTCCTACAATGAGCAGTTCTTC
TRBD2	TRBV7-2	TRBJ2-1	.	CASSLGLAVYNEQFF	TGTGCCAGCAGCTTAGGACTAGCCGTTTACAATGAGCAGTTCTTC
.	TRBV4-2	TRBJ2-7	few	CASSLEERTYLYF	TGTGCCAGCAGCTTAGAGGAACGAACTTACTTATACTTC